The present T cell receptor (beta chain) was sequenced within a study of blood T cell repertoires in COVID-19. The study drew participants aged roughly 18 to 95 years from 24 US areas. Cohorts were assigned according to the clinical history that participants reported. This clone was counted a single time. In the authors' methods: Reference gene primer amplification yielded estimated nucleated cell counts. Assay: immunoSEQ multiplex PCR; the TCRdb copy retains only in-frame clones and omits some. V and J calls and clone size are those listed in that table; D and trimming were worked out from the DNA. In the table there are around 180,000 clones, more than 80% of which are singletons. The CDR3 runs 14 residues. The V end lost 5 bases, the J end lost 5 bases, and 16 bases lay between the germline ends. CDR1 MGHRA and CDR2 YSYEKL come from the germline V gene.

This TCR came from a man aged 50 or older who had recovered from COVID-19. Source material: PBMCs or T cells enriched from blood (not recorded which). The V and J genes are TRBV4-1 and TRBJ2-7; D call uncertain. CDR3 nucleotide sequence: TGCGCCAGCAGCGGTACTTTCGCGGTCGACGAGCAGTACTTC. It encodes CASSGTFAVDEQYF.